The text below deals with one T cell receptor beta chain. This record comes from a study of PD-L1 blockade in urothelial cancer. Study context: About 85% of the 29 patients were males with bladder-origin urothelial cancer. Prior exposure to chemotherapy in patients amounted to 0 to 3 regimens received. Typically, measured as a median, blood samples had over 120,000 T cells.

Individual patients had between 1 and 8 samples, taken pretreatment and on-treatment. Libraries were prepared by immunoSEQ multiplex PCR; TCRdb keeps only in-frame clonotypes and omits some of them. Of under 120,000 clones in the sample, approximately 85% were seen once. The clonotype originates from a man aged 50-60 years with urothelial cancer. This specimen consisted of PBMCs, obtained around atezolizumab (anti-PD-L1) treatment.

Here the CDR3 reads CASSLTGGRNQPQHF. The CDR3 DNA reads as TGTGCCAGCAGCTTGACAGGGGGCCGCAATCAGCCCCAGCATTTT. The chain employs TRBV7-8 and TRBJ1-5; 10 nucleotides agree with TRBD1. In germline, CDR1 is SGHVS, CDR2 FQNEAQ. Trimming cost V 3 bases and J 2 bases; bases outside gene matches: 1. CDR3 length: 15 amino acids.